The present T cell receptor beta chain was sequenced within a study of T cell responses to AZD1222 COVID-19 vaccine. Study conclusions and caveats: A rise in Spike-specific TCR breadth and depth followed two AZD1222 doses. Targets within unmutated variant regions were reportedly found for nearly half of spike-specific TCRs. Researchers took repertoire samples only after the peak T cell response had come. Only a handful of AZD1222 recipients tested seropositive at baseline.

The protocol was immunoSEQ multiplex PCR, while the TCRdb copy is restricted to in-frame clones and leaves out a portion. This table holds over 90,000 clones, around 92% found once. With respect to this clone: What it binds is unknown.

The starting material was peripheral blood, obtained on day 0 of AZD1222 vaccination. The clonotype comes from an adult in good health.

CDR3: CASSGRAPSTTVSYEQYF. The CDR3 nucleotides are TGTGCCAGCAGTGGTCGAGCACCGTCAACGACAGTCTCCTACGAGCAGTACTTC. The chain combines TRBV6-1 with TRBJ2-7; maybe TRBD1 (5 bases). Germline values: CDR1 MNHNS, CDR2 SASEGT. The V end was cut by 4 bases, the J end by 0 bases, with 22 bases between. CDR3 length: 18 amino acids.